The present T cell receptor beta chain was sequenced within a study of blood T cell repertoires in COVID-19. TCRdb keeps only in-frame clones here, not all; method: immunoSEQ multiplex PCR. The sample includes approximately 17,000 clones, roughly nine tenths of them seen just once. This clone came up a few times. CDR1 LNHDA and CDR2 SQIVND come from the germline V gene (reference sequence). The CDR3 extends over 19 amino acids. Trimming at V came to 5 bases and at J to 0 bases, leaving 11 bases not matched to a gene. This clonotype was obtained from a human donor in a cohort sampled during active COVID-19. Sequencing input: peripheral blood. The V call is TRBV19, the J call TRBJ2-3; 13 bases align to TRBD2. The CDR3 coding sequence is TGTGCCAGTAGTTTTCCAGGACTAGCGGGGGATTTTAGCACAGATACGCAGTATTTT. It encodes CASSFPGLAGDFSTDTQYF.